This T cell receptor (beta chain) is drawn from a study of blood T cell repertoires in COVID-19. Turning to the study itself: Researchers got acute and convalescent COVID-19 samples from the United States, Italy and Spain.

Original data processing: Amplification of reference gene primers was used by the study to estimate nucleated cell counts. Produced via immunoSEQ multiplex PCR; TCRdb's table is partial and in-frame only. V, J and clone size reflect that table, while D and trimming were determined from the DNA. The table has roughly 240,000 clones, about 91% seen once. Ages ranged from about 18 to 89 years, with residence in 20 to 30 US areas. Assignment of participants to cohorts was predicated upon participant-reported clinical history. The junction had 11 bases not matched to a gene; V was cut back by 1 base and J by 9 bases. The CDR3 consists of 16 residues. Germline assignment: CDR1 LGHNA and CDR2 YSLEER.

This receptor was obtained from a woman aged 40 to 50 with acute COVID-19. The chain employs TRBV4-3 and TRBJ2-1; TRBD2 matches 8 bases. The sequenced sample consisted of PBMCs or T cells enriched from blood (not recorded which). The CDR3 here is CASSQGPGLGPSEQFF. In DNA, the CDR3 is TGCGCCAGCAGCCAAGGCCCGGGACTAGGACCCAGTGAGCAGTTCTTC.